Each of the 16 T cell receptor beta chains below was sequenced from the same sample in a study of blood T cell repertoires in COVID-19. Sequencing was performed with immunoSEQ multiplex PCR; in TCRdb, only in-frame clones are kept and a portion is missing. The repertoire holds 93,000 or so clones, with about 80% as singletons. The specimen sequenced was peripheral blood. The source is a human donor in a cohort sampled during active COVID-19.

At least ten counts were recorded for this clone. The V and J genes are TRBV4-3 and TRBJ2-3, with D maybe TRBD2 (7 bases). Trimming shortened V by 0 bases and J by 5 bases, and 18 bases separated the two germline ends. There are 17 residues in the CDR3. Germline loops: CDR1 LGHNA, CDR2 YSLEER. In DNA, the CDR3 is TGCGCCAGCAGCCAAGAGGCGGGGGCCCCCTGGGGAGATACGCAGTATTTT. It codes for CASSQEAGAPWGDTQYF.

This clone appeared a single time. The chain joins TRBV6-1 to TRBJ2-2, with 9 bases lining up with TRBD2. The CDR3 is made up of 15 amino acids. Germline CDR1 reads MNHNS; CDR2 reads SASEGT. The J segment lost 6 bases and the V segment lost 1 base, leaving 3 bases of the junction unmatched. The CDR3 DNA is TGTGCCAGCAGTGAAGTCCAGCGGGGGGCCGGGGAGCTGTTTTTT. Translating it yields CASSEVQRGAGELFF.

This clone came up a few times. This chain joins TRBV9 and TRBJ1-1; D not certain. Per germline, CDR1 SGDLS and CDR2 YYNGEE. V lost 0 bases and J 12 bases, leaving 15 bases between the germline ends. This CDR3 comprises 13 residues. Here the CDR3 reads CASSVDPLSFPFF. The CDR3 bases are TGTGCCAGCAGCGTAGACCCCCTTAGTTTCCCTTTCTTT.

Here the CDR3 DNA reads TGCGCCAGCAGCCAGTGGACAGGGATCAATCAGCCCCAGCATTTT. This gives the protein CASSQWTGINQPQHF. The chain links TRBV4-1 to TRBJ1-5; 8 bases agree with TRBD1. Germline trimming cut 3 bases from V and 3 bases from J; bases unmatched to any gene: 4. CDR1 and CDR2 (germline): MGHRA, YSYEKL. The CDR3 contains 15 residues.

In its sample, this clone was seen once. V usage is TRBV5-5 and J usage is TRBJ1-2; tentative D call: TRBD1 (6 bases). Between the trimmed V and J ends, which lost 5 bases and 4 bases, there was a span of 12 bases. Germline loops: CDR1 SGHKS, CDR2 YYEKEE (reference sequence). The CDR3 runs to 13 residues. For the CDR3, the DNA is TGTGCCAGCAGGAAGGACAGTCCCTATGGCTACACCTTC. Its protein product is CASRKDSPYGYTF.

CDR3 DNA: TGTGCCAGCAGTCGGACTAGGGGCTACACCTTC. Translating it yields CASSRTRGYTF. The chain is built from TRBV12-3 or TRBV12-4 and TRBJ1-2; D is uncertain. The CDR3 consists of 11 residues. Trimming removed 5 bases at V and 8 bases at J, with 9 bases between.

J is TRBJ1-5 and V is TRBV2; no clear D gene. V was clipped by 8 bases and J by 9 bases, with 14 bases between them. CDR3 length equals 12 residues. Germline loops: CDR1 SNHLY, CDR2 FYNNEI. The CDR3 DNA reads as TGTGCCAGCCTTTCCACCCCCGGGCCCCAGCATTTT. It translates to CASLSTPGPQHF.

This clone was observed a single time. The rearrangement links TRBV5-1 to TRBJ1-5; D not certain. V lost 0 bases to trimming and J lost 0 bases, with 7 bases between them. CDR3 length: 15 residues. Germline CDR1 is SGHRS and CDR2 is YFSETQ. The CDR3 here is CASSLDRSSNQPQHF. DNA of the CDR3: TGCGCCAGCAGCTTGGACAGAAGTAGCAATCAGCCCCAGCATTTT. Based on the CDR3 plus reference TRBV5-1 and TRBJ1-5, the full variable domain is KAGVTQTPRYLIKTRGQQVTLSCSPISGHRSVSWYQQTPGQGLQFLFEYFSETQRNKGNFPGRFSGRQFSNSRSEMNVSTLELGDSALYLCASSLDRSSNQPQHFGDGTRLSIL.

The gene calls are TRBV6-5 and TRBJ1-3; D gene unclear. V lost 7 bases to trimming and J lost 4 bases, with 11 bases between them. The germline gives CDR1 MNHEY, CDR2 SVGAGI. This CDR3 spans 13 amino acids. CDR3 sequence (DNA): TGTGCCAGCAACCCAAGAGGGGGAAACACCATATATTTT. Protein product: CASNPRGGNTIYF.

This sequence joins TRBV6-2 or TRBV6-3 and TRBJ2-1, with 8 bases matching TRBD2. With 6 bases clipped from V and 9 bases from J, the junction kept 7 bases outside the gene matches. The germline V gene encodes CDR1 MNHEY and CDR2 SVGEGT. The CDR3 is 13 residues long. In DNA form, the CDR3 reads TGTGCCAGCAGCTCGACTAGCGACGGTGAGCAGTTCTTC. It specifies CASSSTSDGEQFF.

The rearrangement links TRBV9 to TRBJ1-2, with D possibly matching TRBD1 (6 bases). The germline V and J ends were trimmed by 6 bases and 2 bases, with 11 bases remaining between them. Germline loops: CDR1 SGDLS, CDR2 YYNGEE. CDR3 size: 13 residues. DNA of the CDR3: TGTGCCAGCACACCAGGGGAGAACTATGGCTACACCTTC. Protein product: CASTPGENYGYTF. Full variable domain (remainder filled in from reference TRBV9 and TRBJ1-2): DSGVTQTPKHLITATGQRVTLRCSPRSGDLSVYWYQQSLDQGLQFLIQYYNGEERAKGNILERFSAQQFPDLHSELNLSSLELGDSALYFCASTPGENYGYTFGSGTRLTVV.

The rearrangement joins TRBV19 to TRBJ1-1; D perhaps matches TRBD1 (5 bases). This CDR3 spans 17 amino acids. From germline, CDR1 is LNHDA and CDR2 SQIVND (reference sequence). Trimming took off 3 bases at V and 0 bases at J, with 17 bases between the two ends. The CDR3 DNA reads TGTGCCAGTAGTATCCAGGGTGTAAATTCCCTGAACACTGAAGCTTTCTTT. Translated: CASSIQGVNSLNTEAFF.

This rearrangement joins TRBV28 to TRBJ1-5; perhaps TRBD1 as D (6 bases). The ends were cut back, 8 bases at V and 1 base at J, with 18 bases in the middle. The CDR3 covers 16 residues. Germline V lookup: CDR1 MDHEN, CDR2 SYDVKM. The DNA of the CDR3 is TGTGCCAGCTGCGTAGGGGGTGTTAACAGCAATCAGCCCCAGCATTTT. It encodes CASCVGGVNSNQPQHF.

The genes are TRBV20-1 and TRBJ1-1, with 11 bases aligning to TRBD1. Looked up from germline, CDR1 is DFQATT and CDR2 is SNEGSKA (reference sequence). V was pared by 5 bases and J by 11 bases, with 4 bases of the junction left unmatched. The CDR3 runs 11 residues. The CDR3 sequence is CSARGQGAAFF. CDR3 bases: TGCAGTGCTCGCGGACAGGGGGCGGCTTTCTTT.

This rearrangement joins TRBV10-3 to TRBJ1-2, with a tentative D call TRBD1 (5 bases). Germline CDR1 ENHRY, CDR2 SYGVKD. V shed 0 bases and J shed 3 bases, with 8 bases lying between them. The CDR3 extends over 14 amino acids. CDR3 DNA sequence: TGTGCCATCAGTGAGTCGGTGACAGACTATGGCTACACCTTC. It encodes CAISESVTDYGYTF.

The chain uses TRBV7-3 and TRBJ2-1; 7 bases align to TRBD2. Germline V gene lookup returns CDR1 SGHTA and CDR2 FQGTGA. The V gene end was trimmed by 5 bases and the J gene end by 10 bases; junction bases not matched to a gene: 17. This CDR3 is built from 16 residues. DNA for the CDR3: TGTGCCAGCAGCCCACAGCGGGGTCCGAACGCGGGGGAGCAGTTCTTC. Residues: CASSPQRGPNAGEQFF.